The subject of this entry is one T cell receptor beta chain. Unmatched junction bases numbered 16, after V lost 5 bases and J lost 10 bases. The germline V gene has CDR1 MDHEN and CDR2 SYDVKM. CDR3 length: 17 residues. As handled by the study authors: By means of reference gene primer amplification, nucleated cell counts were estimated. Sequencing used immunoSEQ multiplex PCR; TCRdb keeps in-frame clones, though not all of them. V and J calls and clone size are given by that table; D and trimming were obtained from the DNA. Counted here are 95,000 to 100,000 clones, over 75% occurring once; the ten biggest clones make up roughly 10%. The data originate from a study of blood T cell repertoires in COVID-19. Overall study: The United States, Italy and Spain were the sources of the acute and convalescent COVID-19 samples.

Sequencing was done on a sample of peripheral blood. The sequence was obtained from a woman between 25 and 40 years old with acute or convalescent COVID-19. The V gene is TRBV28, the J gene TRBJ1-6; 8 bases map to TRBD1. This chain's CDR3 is CASSRGQGKVSGSPLHF. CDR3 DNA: TGTGCCAGCAGTCGAGGACAGGGAAAGGTCTCCGGGTCACCCCTCCACTTT.